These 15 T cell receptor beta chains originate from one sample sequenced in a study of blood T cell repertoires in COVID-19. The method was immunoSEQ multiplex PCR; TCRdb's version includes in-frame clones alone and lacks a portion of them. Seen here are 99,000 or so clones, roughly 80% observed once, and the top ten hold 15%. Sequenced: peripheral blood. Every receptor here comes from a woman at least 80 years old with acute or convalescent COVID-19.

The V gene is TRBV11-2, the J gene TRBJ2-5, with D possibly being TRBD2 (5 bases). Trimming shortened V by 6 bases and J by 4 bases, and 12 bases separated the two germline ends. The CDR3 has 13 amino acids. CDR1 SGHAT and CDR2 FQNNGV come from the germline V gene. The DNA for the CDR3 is TGTGCCAGCAGGAGGGTGGTCCGAGAGACCCAGTACTTC. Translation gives CASRRVVRETQYF.

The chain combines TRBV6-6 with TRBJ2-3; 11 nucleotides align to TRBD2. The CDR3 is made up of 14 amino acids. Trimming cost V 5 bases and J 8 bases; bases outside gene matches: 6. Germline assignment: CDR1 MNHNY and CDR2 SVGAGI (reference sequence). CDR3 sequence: CASSELAGGPTQYF. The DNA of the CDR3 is TGTGCCAGCAGTGAGTTAGCGGGAGGGCCTACGCAGTATTTT.

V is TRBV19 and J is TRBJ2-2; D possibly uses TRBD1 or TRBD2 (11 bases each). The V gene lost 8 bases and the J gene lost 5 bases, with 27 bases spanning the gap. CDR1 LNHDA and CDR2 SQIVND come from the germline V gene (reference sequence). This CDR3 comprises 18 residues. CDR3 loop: CASGTGGLAGGRTGELFF. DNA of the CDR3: TGTGCCAGTGGGACAGGGGGGCTAGCGGGAGGACGGACCGGGGAGCTGTTTTTT. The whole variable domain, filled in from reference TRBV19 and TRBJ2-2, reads DGGITQSPKYLFRKEGQNVTLSCEQNLNHDAMYWYRQDPGQGLRLIYYSQIVNDFQKGDIAEGYSVSREKKESFPLTVTSAQKNPTAFYLCASGTGGLAGGRTGELFFGEGSRLTVL.

The CDR3 DNA reads as TGTGCCAGTACCGGACAGGGGAATGGGGCCAACGTCCTGACTTTC. Protein: CASTGQGNGANVLTF. The V gene is TRBV19, the J gene TRBJ2-6, with 9 bases matching TRBD1. Germline V gene sequence: CDR1 LNHDA, CDR2 SQIVND (reference sequence). V was clipped by 7 bases and J by 3 bases; unmatched bases: 4. There are 15 residues in the CDR3.

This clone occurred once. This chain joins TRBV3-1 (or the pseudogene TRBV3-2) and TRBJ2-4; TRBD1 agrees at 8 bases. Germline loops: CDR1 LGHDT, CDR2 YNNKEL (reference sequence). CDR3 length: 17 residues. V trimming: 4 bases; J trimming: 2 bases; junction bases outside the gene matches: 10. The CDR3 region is CASSRRRQGASKNIQYF. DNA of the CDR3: TGTGCCAGCAGCCGCCGCAGGCAGGGGGCCTCCAAAAACATTCAGTACTTC.

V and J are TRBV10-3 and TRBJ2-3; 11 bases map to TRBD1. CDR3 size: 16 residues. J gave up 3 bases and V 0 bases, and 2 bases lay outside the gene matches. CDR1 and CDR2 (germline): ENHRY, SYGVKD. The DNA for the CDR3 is TGTGCCATCAGTGAGTCAAGGGACAGGGGGACAGATACGCAGTATTTT. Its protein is CAISESRDRGTDTQYF.

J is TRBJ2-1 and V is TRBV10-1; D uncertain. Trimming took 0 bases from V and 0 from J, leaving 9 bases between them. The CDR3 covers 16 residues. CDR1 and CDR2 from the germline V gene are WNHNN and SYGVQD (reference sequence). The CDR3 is CASSESVSTSYNEQFF. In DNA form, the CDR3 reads TGCGCCAGCAGTGAGTCGGTGTCTACCTCCTACAATGAGCAGTTCTTC.

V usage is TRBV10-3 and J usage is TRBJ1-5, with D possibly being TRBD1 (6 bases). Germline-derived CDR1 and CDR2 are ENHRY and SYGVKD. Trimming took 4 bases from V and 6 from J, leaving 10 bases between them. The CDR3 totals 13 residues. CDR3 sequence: CAISGTGTQPQHF. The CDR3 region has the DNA TGTGCCATCAGTGGAACAGGGACTCAGCCCCAGCATTTT.

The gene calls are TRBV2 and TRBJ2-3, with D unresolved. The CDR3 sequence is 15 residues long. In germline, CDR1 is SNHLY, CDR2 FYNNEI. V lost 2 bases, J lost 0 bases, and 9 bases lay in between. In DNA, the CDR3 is TGTGCCAGCAGTGAAAGCTCCTATAGCACAGATACGCAGTATTTT. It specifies CASSESSYSTDTQYF.

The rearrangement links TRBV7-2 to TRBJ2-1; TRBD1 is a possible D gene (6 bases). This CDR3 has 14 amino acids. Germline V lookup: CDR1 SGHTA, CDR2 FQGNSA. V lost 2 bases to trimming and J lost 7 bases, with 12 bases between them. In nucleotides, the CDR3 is TGTGCCAGCAGCTTAACGACAGGTTTGAATGAGCAGTTCTTC. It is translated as CASSLTTGLNEQFF.

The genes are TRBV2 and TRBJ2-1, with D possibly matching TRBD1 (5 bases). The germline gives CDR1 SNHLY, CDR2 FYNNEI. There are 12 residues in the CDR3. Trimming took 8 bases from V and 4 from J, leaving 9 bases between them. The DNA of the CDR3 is TGTGCCAGCGAGACAGCTTACAATGAGCAGTTCTTC. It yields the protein CASETAYNEQFF.

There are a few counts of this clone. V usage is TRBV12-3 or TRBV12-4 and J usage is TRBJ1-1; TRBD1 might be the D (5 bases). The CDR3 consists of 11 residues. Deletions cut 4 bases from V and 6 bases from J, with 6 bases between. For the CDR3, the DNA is TGTGCCAGCAGTTCAGGGTCTGAAGCTTTCTTT. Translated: CASSSGSEAFF.

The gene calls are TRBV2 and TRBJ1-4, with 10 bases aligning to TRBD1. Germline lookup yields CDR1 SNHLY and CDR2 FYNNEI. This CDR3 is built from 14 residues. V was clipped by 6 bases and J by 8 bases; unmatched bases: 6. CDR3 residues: CASSSDRGWEKLFF. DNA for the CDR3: TGTGCCAGCAGCTCGGACAGGGGGTGGGAAAAACTGTTTTTT.

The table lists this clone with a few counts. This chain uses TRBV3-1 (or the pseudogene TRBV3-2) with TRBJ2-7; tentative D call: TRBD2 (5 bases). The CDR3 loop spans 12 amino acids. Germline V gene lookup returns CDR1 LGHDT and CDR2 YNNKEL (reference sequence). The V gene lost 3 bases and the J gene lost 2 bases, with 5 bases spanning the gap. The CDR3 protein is CASSHGAYEQYF. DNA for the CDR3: TGTGCCAGCAGCCACGGGGCCTACGAGCAGTACTTC.

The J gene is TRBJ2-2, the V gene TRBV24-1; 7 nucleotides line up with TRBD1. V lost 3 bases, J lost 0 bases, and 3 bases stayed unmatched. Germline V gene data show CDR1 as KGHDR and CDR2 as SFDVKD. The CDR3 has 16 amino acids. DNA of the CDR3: TGTGCCACCAGTGATATTGGGACAGCGAACACCGGGGAGCTGTTTTTT. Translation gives CATSDIGTANTGELFF.